The rows below give T cell receptor beta chains drawn from one sample of a study of CD8 T cells in Susac syndrome. TCRdb reprocessed the immunoSEQ multiplex PCR reads with MiXCR, giving one entry per CDR3 protein. The repertoire includes under 80,000 distinct CDR3 sequences, about 95% of them detected once, and under 0.5% sits in the top ten. The material sequenced was CD8+ T cells from PBMCs. Receptor source: a human donor with multiple sclerosis. Each CDR3 is given with its conserved first and last residue. The order of the fields is D gene, J gene, clone size, V gene, CDR3 protein, CDR3 DNA. The D gene is left open where the match is weak. The listing skips clone size in some rows; elsewhere it reads once, few, many or a size class.

d_gene: .; j_gene: TRBJ2-1; abundance: .; v_gene: TRBV15; CDR3aa: CATSRERQALGGNEQFF; CDR3nt: TGTGCCACCAGCAGGGAAAGACAAGCTCTCGGCGGTAATGAGCAGTTCTTC
d_gene: TRBD1; j_gene: TRBJ1-2; abundance: .; v_gene: TRBV27; CDR3aa: CASSLGQGPSNYGYTF; CDR3nt: TGTGCCAGCAGTTTAGGACAGGGGCCATCTAACTATGGCTACACCTTC
d_gene: TRBD1; j_gene: TRBJ1-2; abundance: .; v_gene: TRBV4-1; CDR3aa: CASSHPGQGQISGYTF; CDR3nt: TGCGCCAGCAGCCACCCCGGACAGGGTCAAATTTCTGGCTACACCTTC
d_gene: .; j_gene: TRBJ1-5; abundance: .; v_gene: TRBV24-1; CDR3aa: CATSEAGSGNQPQHF; CDR3nt: TGTGCCACCAGTGAAGCAGGGTCCGGCAATCAGCCCCAGCATTTT
d_gene: .; j_gene: TRBJ2-2; abundance: .; v_gene: TRBV7-2; CDR3aa: CASSPAGATGELFF; CDR3nt: TGTGCCAGCAGCCCAGCAGGGGCCACCGGGGAGCTGTTTTTT
d_gene: TRBD2; j_gene: TRBJ2-1; abundance: .; v_gene: TRBV18; CDR3aa: CASSPGTSGSSYNEQFF; CDR3nt: TGTGCCAGCTCCCCGGGGACTAGCGGGAGCTCCTACAATGAGCAGTTCTTC
d_gene: .; j_gene: TRBJ2-3; abundance: .; v_gene: TRBV15; CDR3aa: CATSRVRETDTQYF; CDR3nt: TGTGCCACCAGCAGAGTCCGGGAAACAGATACGCAGTATTTT
d_gene: .; j_gene: TRBJ1-2; abundance: .; v_gene: TRBV3-1; CDR3aa: CASSPSQNYGYTF; CDR3nt: TGTGCCAGCAGCCCATCGCAGAACTATGGCTACACCTTC
d_gene: TRBD1; j_gene: TRBJ2-7; abundance: .; v_gene: TRBV3-1; CDR3aa: CASSFGQGAPWEQYF; CDR3nt: TGTGCCAGCAGCTTCGGACAGGGGGCCCCATGGGAGCAGTACTTC
d_gene: TRBD1; j_gene: TRBJ2-1; abundance: .; v_gene: TRBV7-8; CDR3aa: CASSRGGGIEQFF; CDR3nt: TGTGCCAGCAGCCGAGGGGGCGGAATCGAGCAGTTCTTC
d_gene: TRBD2; j_gene: TRBJ2-1; abundance: once; v_gene: TRBV9; CDR3aa: CASSHGAGALGEQFF; CDR3nt: TGTGCCAGCAGCCATGGAGCGGGGGCCCTTGGGGAGCAGTTCTTC
d_gene: .; j_gene: TRBJ2-7; abundance: .; v_gene: TRBV7-2; CDR3aa: CASSLRRYEQYF; CDR3nt: TGTGCCAGCAGCTTGCGCCGGTACGAGCAGTACTTC
d_gene: .; j_gene: TRBJ2-1; abundance: .; v_gene: TRBV27; CDR3aa: CASSLWVADLSYLGGKEQFF; CDR3nt: TGTGCCAGCAGTTTATGGGTAGCGGACCTCTCTTACCTGGGAGGTAAGGAGCAGTTCTTC
d_gene: TRBD1; j_gene: TRBJ2-7; abundance: .; v_gene: TRBV12-3/TRBV12-4; CDR3aa: CASSSGTGHYEQYF; CDR3nt: TGTGCCAGCAGCTCCGGGACAGGGCACTACGAGCAGTACTTC
d_gene: .; j_gene: TRBJ1-1; abundance: .; v_gene: TRBV5-1; CDR3aa: CASRDNTEAFF; CDR3nt: TGCGCCAGTCGGGACAACACTGAAGCTTTCTTT
d_gene: .; j_gene: TRBJ1-2; abundance: .; v_gene: TRBV13; CDR3aa: CASSHSRGDGYTF; CDR3nt: TGTGCCAGCAGCCATTCACGAGGGGATGGCTACACCTTC
d_gene: .; j_gene: TRBJ1-2; abundance: .; v_gene: TRBV12-3/TRBV12-4; CDR3aa: CASSSSDGGHGYTF; CDR3nt: TGTGCCAGCAGTTCCTCAGACGGGGGGCATGGCTACACCTTC
d_gene: TRBD2; j_gene: TRBJ2-5; abundance: .; v_gene: TRBV10-3; CDR3aa: CATLAGGAETQYF; CDR3nt: TGTGCCACCCTAGCGGGGGGCGCGGAGACCCAGTACTTC
d_gene: TRBD1; j_gene: TRBJ1-1; abundance: .; v_gene: TRBV30; CDR3aa: CAYVDRANTEAFF; CDR3nt: TGTGCCTACGTGGACAGGGCGAACACTGAAGCTTTCTTT
d_gene: .; j_gene: TRBJ1-4; abundance: .; v_gene: TRBV27; CDR3aa: CASSRTVNEKLFF; CDR3nt: TGTGCCAGCAGTCGGACGGTTAATGAAAAACTGTTTTTT
d_gene: .; j_gene: TRBJ2-7; abundance: .; v_gene: TRBV12-3/TRBV12-4; CDR3aa: CASSLGLAPGDF; CDR3nt: TGTGCCAGCAGTTTAGGCTTGGCCCCGGGGGACTTC
d_gene: TRBD1; j_gene: TRBJ1-4; abundance: .; v_gene: TRBV9; CDR3aa: CASSSTGAPNEKLFF; CDR3nt: TGTGCCAGCAGCTCGACAGGGGCGCCTAATGAAAAACTGTTTTTT
d_gene: TRBD1; j_gene: TRBJ2-3; abundance: .; v_gene: TRBV25-1; CDR3aa: CASSASTGTGGGFRVTDTQYF; CDR3nt: TGTGCCAGCAGTGCCAGTACTGGGACAGGAGGGGGGTTTAGAGTCACAGATACGCAGTATTTT
d_gene: TRBD2; j_gene: TRBJ2-7; abundance: once; v_gene: TRBV28; CDR3aa: CASSFSSGRWYEQYF; CDR3nt: TGTGCCAGCAGTTTCTCTAGCGGGAGGTGGTACGAGCAGTACTTC
d_gene: .; j_gene: TRBJ2-5; abundance: .; v_gene: TRBV9; CDR3aa: CASSVESMGETQYF; CDR3nt: TGTGCCAGCAGCGTAGAGTCGATGGGTGAGACCCAGTACTTC
d_gene: .; j_gene: TRBJ1-1; abundance: .; v_gene: TRBV29-1; CDR3aa: CSVPQQGTEAFF; CDR3nt: TGCAGCGTCCCCCAACAGGGCACTGAAGCTTTCTTT
d_gene: TRBD1; j_gene: TRBJ1-6; abundance: .; v_gene: TRBV9; CDR3aa: CASSPSTVEGAGSPLHF; CDR3nt: TGTGCCAGCAGCCCCTCAACCGTGGAGGGGGCTGGATCACCCCTCCATTTT
d_gene: TRBD2; j_gene: TRBJ2-7; abundance: .; v_gene: TRBV7-6; CDR3aa: CASSTRGSGSEQYF; CDR3nt: TGTGCCAGCAGCACCCGGGGGAGCGGGAGCGAGCAGTACTTC
d_gene: .; j_gene: TRBJ1-2; abundance: .; v_gene: TRBV27; CDR3aa: CASSLWAGYGYTF; CDR3nt: TGTGCCAGCAGTTTATGGGCTGGCTATGGCTACACCTTC
d_gene: .; j_gene: TRBJ2-7; abundance: .; v_gene: TRBV3-1; CDR3aa: CASSQDWSREYEQYF; CDR3nt: TGTGCCAGCAGCCAAGATTGGTCCAGGGAGTACGAGCAGTACTTC
d_gene: TRBD1; j_gene: TRBJ1-4; abundance: once; v_gene: TRBV9; CDR3aa: CASSDGTGLNEKLFF; CDR3nt: TGTGCCAGCAGCGACGGGACAGGGCTAAATGAAAAACTGTTTTTT
d_gene: TRBD2; j_gene: TRBJ2-3; abundance: .; v_gene: TRBV7-9; CDR3aa: CASSFDGGADTQYF; CDR3nt: TGTGCCAGCAGCTTTGACGGGGGGGCAGATACGCAGTATTTT
d_gene: TRBD2; j_gene: TRBJ2-1; abundance: .; v_gene: TRBV11-3; CDR3aa: CASSSHSGGNEQFF; CDR3nt: TGTGCCAGCAGCTCACACAGCGGGGGAAATGAGCAGTTCTTC
d_gene: TRBD2; j_gene: TRBJ2-2; abundance: .; v_gene: TRBV4-1; CDR3aa: CASSQIGLAPGELFF; CDR3nt: TGCGCCAGCAGCCAGATAGGACTAGCGCCCGGGGAGCTGTTTTTT
d_gene: .; j_gene: TRBJ2-7; abundance: once; v_gene: TRBV12-3/TRBV12-4; CDR3aa: CASSLKGGDVGYEQYF; CDR3nt: TGTGCCAGCAGTTTAAAAGGGGGGGATGTCGGGTACGAGCAGTACTTC
d_gene: .; j_gene: TRBJ2-7; abundance: .; v_gene: TRBV27; CDR3aa: CASAERAGALLIYEQYF; CDR3nt: TGTGCCAGTGCCGAGCGGGCCGGAGCCCTCTTGATCTACGAGCAGTACTTC
d_gene: .; j_gene: TRBJ1-2; abundance: .; v_gene: TRBV29-1; CDR3aa: CSVEGRGYGYTF; CDR3nt: TGCAGCGTTGAAGGCAGAGGCTATGGCTACACCTTC
d_gene: .; j_gene: TRBJ1-1; abundance: .; v_gene: TRBV10-3; CDR3aa: CAIARTLNTEAFF; CDR3nt: TGTGCCATCGCTAGGACCCTGAACACTGAAGCTTTCTTT
d_gene: TRBD2; j_gene: TRBJ2-7; abundance: .; v_gene: TRBV7-8; CDR3aa: CASSQTSGFSYEQYF; CDR3nt: TGTGCCAGCAGCCAGACTAGCGGGTTCTCCTACGAGCAGTACTTC
d_gene: .; j_gene: TRBJ1-3; abundance: .; v_gene: TRBV2; CDR3aa: CATQGTSGNTIYF; CDR3nt: TGTGCCACACAAGGGACCTCTGGAAACACCATATATTTT
d_gene: .; j_gene: TRBJ2-7; abundance: .; v_gene: TRBV7-9; CDR3aa: CASSSSPVGGNYEQYF; CDR3nt: TGTGCCAGCAGCTCATCCCCGGTCGGGGGAAATTACGAGCAGTACTTC
d_gene: TRBD2; j_gene: TRBJ2-1; abundance: .; v_gene: TRBV29-1; CDR3aa: CSVVASGGNEQFF; CDR3nt: TGCAGCGTTGTGGCTAGCGGGGGGAATGAGCAGTTCTTC
d_gene: .; j_gene: TRBJ2-1; abundance: .; v_gene: TRBV7-9; CDR3aa: CASSTRLDEQFF; CDR3nt: TGTGCCAGCAGCACCCGTTTGGATGAGCAGTTCTTC
d_gene: .; j_gene: TRBJ2-1; abundance: .; v_gene: TRBV6-2/TRBV6-3; CDR3aa: CASSSPPEQFF; CDR3nt: TGTGCCAGCAGTTCACCCCCAGAGCAGTTCTTC
d_gene: TRBD1; j_gene: TRBJ2-1; abundance: .; v_gene: TRBV7-8; CDR3aa: CASSPDRGHEQFF; CDR3nt: TGTGCCAGCAGCCCGGACAGGGGGCATGAGCAGTTCTTC
d_gene: TRBD1; j_gene: TRBJ1-1; abundance: .; v_gene: TRBV12-3/TRBV12-4; CDR3aa: CASSLAGQGITEAFF; CDR3nt: TGTGCCAGCAGTTTAGCGGGACAGGGGATAACTGAAGCTTTCTTT
d_gene: .; j_gene: TRBJ1-1; abundance: .; v_gene: TRBV6-5; CDR3aa: CASSYQQRTANTEAFF; CDR3nt: TGTGCCAGCAGTTACCAACAGCGGACAGCGAACACTGAAGCTTTCTTT
d_gene: .; j_gene: TRBJ1-2; abundance: once; v_gene: TRBV25-1; CDR3aa: CASSEGDARPHGYTF; CDR3nt: TGTGCCAGCAGTGAAGGGGACGCGCGCCCCCATGGCTACACCTTC
d_gene: TRBD2; j_gene: TRBJ2-1; abundance: .; v_gene: TRBV29-1; CDR3aa: CSVEGSAGGTRDEQFF; CDR3nt: TGCAGCGTTGAAGGAAGTGCGGGAGGGACTCGAGATGAGCAGTTCTTC
d_gene: .; j_gene: TRBJ2-1; abundance: .; v_gene: TRBV6-1; CDR3aa: CASRGPGTHNEQFF; CDR3nt: TGTGCCAGCAGGGGGCCCGGGACTCACAATGAGCAGTTCTTC
d_gene: .; j_gene: TRBJ1-2; abundance: .; v_gene: TRBV11-2; CDR3aa: CASSLGFLGGSDGYTF; CDR3nt: TGTGCCAGCAGCTTAGGCTTCCTGGGAGGGTCCGATGGCTACACCTTC
d_gene: .; j_gene: TRBJ1-5; abundance: once; v_gene: TRBV4-2; CDR3aa: CASSPRDLGNQPQHF; CDR3nt: TGTGCCAGCAGCCCTCGGGACCTGGGCAATCAGCCCCAGCATTTT
d_gene: TRBD2; j_gene: TRBJ2-4; abundance: .; v_gene: TRBV20-1; CDR3aa: CSARPPGTSGSLDIQYF; CDR3nt: TGCAGTGCTAGACCGCCGGGGACTAGCGGGAGTCTAGACATTCAGTACTTC
d_gene: TRBD1; j_gene: TRBJ2-1; abundance: .; v_gene: TRBV5-6; CDR3aa: CASSPSGQGVNEQFF; CDR3nt: TGTGCCAGCAGCCCCTCGGGACAGGGGGTCAATGAGCAGTTCTTC
d_gene: .; j_gene: TRBJ1-1; abundance: .; v_gene: TRBV13; CDR3aa: CASSSHKLNTEAFF; CDR3nt: TGTGCCAGCAGCTCCCATAAATTGAACACTGAAGCTTTCTTT
d_gene: .; j_gene: TRBJ2-1; abundance: .; v_gene: TRBV3-1; CDR3aa: CASSQDGQGLNNEQFF; CDR3nt: TGTGCCAGCAGCCAAGATGGCCAGGGCCTGAACAATGAGCAGTTCTTC
d_gene: .; j_gene: TRBJ2-7; abundance: .; v_gene: TRBV3-1; CDR3aa: CASSQDREISYEQYF; CDR3nt: TGTGCCAGCAGCCAAGACAGGGAGATCTCCTACGAGCAGTACTTC